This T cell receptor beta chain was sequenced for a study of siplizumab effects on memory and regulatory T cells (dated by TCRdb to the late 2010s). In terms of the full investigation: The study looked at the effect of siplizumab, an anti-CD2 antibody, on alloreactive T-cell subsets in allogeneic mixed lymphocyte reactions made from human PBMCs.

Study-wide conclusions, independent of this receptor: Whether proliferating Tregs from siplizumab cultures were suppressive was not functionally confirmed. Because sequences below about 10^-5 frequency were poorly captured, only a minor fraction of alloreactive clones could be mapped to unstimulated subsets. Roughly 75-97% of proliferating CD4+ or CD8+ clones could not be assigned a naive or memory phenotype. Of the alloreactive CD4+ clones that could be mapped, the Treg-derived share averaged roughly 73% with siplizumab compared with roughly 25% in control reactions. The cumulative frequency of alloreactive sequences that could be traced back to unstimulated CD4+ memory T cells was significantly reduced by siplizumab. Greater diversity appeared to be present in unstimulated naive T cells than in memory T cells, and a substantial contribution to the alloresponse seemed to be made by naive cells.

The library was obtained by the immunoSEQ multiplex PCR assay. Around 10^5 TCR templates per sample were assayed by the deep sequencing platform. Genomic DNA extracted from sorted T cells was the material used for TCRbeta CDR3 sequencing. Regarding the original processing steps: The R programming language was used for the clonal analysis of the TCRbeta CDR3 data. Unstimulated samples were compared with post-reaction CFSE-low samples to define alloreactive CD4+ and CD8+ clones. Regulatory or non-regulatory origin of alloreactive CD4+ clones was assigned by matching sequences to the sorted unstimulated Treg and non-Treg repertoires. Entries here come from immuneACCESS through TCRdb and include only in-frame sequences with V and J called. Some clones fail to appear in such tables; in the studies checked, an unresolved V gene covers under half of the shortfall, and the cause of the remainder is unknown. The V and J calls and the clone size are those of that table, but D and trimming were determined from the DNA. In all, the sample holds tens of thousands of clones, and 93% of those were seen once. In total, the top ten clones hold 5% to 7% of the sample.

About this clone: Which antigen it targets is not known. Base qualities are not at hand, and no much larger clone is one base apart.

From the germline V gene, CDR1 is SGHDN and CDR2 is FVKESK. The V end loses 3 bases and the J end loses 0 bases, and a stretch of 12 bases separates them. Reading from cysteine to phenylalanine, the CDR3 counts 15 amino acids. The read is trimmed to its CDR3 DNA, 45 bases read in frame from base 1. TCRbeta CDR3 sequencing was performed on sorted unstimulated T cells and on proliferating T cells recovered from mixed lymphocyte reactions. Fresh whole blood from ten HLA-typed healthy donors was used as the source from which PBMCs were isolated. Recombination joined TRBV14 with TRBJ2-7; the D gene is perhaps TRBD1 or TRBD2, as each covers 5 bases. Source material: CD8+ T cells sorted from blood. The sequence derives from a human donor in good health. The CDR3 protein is CASSQAPGTSYEQYF. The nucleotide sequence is TGTGCCAGCAGCCAGGCCCCCGGGACCTCCTACGAGCAGTACTTC.